Each of the 2 T cell receptor beta chains below was sequenced from the same sample in a study of blood T cell repertoires in COVID-19. Measured with immunoSEQ multiplex PCR; TCRdb has only the in-frame clones, and not every one. The profile shows around 94,000 clones, 84% of them singletons. Sequences were obtained from peripheral blood. The origin of the receptors is a man aged 35 to 55 with active or convalescent COVID-19.

V is TRBV6-5 and J is TRBJ1-1, with D unresolved. Deletions cut 7 bases from V and 0 bases from J, with 9 bases between. This CDR3 has 13 amino acids. The germline gives CDR1 MNHEY, CDR2 SVGAGI. Written as DNA, the CDR3 is TGTGCCAGCATGGAGGAGTTGAACACTGAAGCTTTCTTT. Residues: CASMEELNTEAFF.

The CDR3 is CASSYGQGVTWPQHF. CDR3 coding DNA: TGTGCCAGCAGTTACGGACAGGGGGTCACATGGCCCCAGCATTTT. The chain combines TRBV6-5 with TRBJ1-5, with 10 bases identical to TRBD1. Germline assignment: CDR1 MNHEY and CDR2 SVGAGI. V dropped 2 bases and J dropped 9; count of bases not matched to a gene: 7. CDR3 length: 15 amino acids.